Listed below are T cell receptor beta chains from one sample, sequenced in a study of cytomegalovirus exposure and HLA in healthy donors. Only in-frame clones appear in the TCRdb table, and some are missing; sequencing was by immunoSEQ multiplex PCR. The sample holds 150,000 to 200,000 clones; under 85% are singletons and the top ten take 4% to 6%. The sequencing sample was made of PBMCs. These receptors were collected from a man between 18 and 29 years old in good health and CMV-seronegative. Each CDR3 is given with its conserved first and last residue. The D gene is left open where the match is weak. Expanded clones get a size class; other rows say once, few or many, or leave the size out.

V	J	size	D	CDR3	DNA
TRBV20-1	TRBJ1-2	.	.	CSARQDGYTF	TGCAGTGCGCGACAGGATGGCTACACCTTC
TRBV9	TRBJ2-7	.	TRBD2	CASSVGLAGAIEQYF	TGTGCCAGCAGCGTAGGGCTAGCGGGAGCGATCGAGCAGTACTTC
TRBV27	TRBJ2-7	.	TRBD1	CASSLGRQGYEQYF	TGTGCCAGCAGTTTAGGCAGACAGGGATACGAGCAGTACTTC
TRBV27	TRBJ2-6	.	TRBD1	CASSVQGYGANVLTF	TGTGCCAGCAGTGTACAGGGGTACGGGGCCAACGTCCTGACTTTC
TRBV7-8	TRBJ1-4	.	.	CASTDGGPGYATNEKLFF	TGTGCCAGCACCGACGGGGGGCCAGGGTACGCAACTAATGAAAAACTGTTTTTT
TRBV9	TRBJ1-4	.	TRBD1	CASSAWTGINEKLFF	TGTGCCAGCAGCGCCTGGACAGGCATTAATGAAAAACTGTTTTTT
TRBV6-1	TRBJ1-5	.	TRBD1	CASSEGVTGMREPQHF	TGTGCCAGCAGTGAGGGTGTGACAGGGATGAGGGAGCCCCAGCATTTT
TRBV6-5	TRBJ2-5	.	.	CASSYGGSQETQYF	TGTGCCAGCAGTTACGGGGGCAGTCAAGAGACCCAGTACTTC
TRBV18	TRBJ2-5	.	TRBD2	CASGAGAEETQYF	TGTGCCAGCGGAGCGGGAGCGGAAGAGACCCAGTACTTC
TRBV5-6	TRBJ2-6	.	.	CASSFSGPGANVLTF	TGTGCCAGCAGCTTTTCTGGGCCTGGGGCCAACGTCCTGACTTTC
TRBV5-1	TRBJ1-2	.	.	CASSSASRYGYTF	TGCGCCAGCAGCTCTGCCTCGAGATATGGCTACACCTTC
TRBV6-1	TRBJ1-2	.	.	CASSESGRSDGYTF	TGTGCCAGCAGTGAAAGCGGCCGATCGGATGGCTACACCTTC
TRBV9	TRBJ1-4	once	.	CASSGTADNEKLFF	TGTGCCAGCAGCGGGACAGCGGATAATGAAAAACTGTTTTTT
TRBV11-2	TRBJ2-7	once	TRBD2	CASSLVIDTSGRGYEQYF	TGTGCCAGCAGCTTAGTAATAGATACTAGCGGGAGAGGGTACGAGCAGTACTTC
TRBV27	TRBJ1-1	.	.	CASSFVGGTEAFF	TGTGCCAGCAGTTTTGTCGGGGGCACTGAAGCTTTCTTT
TRBV9	TRBJ1-5	.	.	CASSVDLGSQPQHF	TGTGCCAGCAGCGTAGATCTCGGGAGTCAGCCCCAGCATTTT
TRBV28	TRBJ1-1	few	.	CASTLGQNTEAFF	TGTGCCAGCACCTTGGGGCAGAACACTGAAGCTTTCTTT
TRBV19	TRBJ2-1	.	TRBD2	CASHSGGSYNEQFF	TGTGCCAGCCACAGCGGGGGGTCCTACAATGAGCAGTTCTTC